This T cell receptor beta chain was sequenced during a study of T cell responses to AZD1222 COVID-19 vaccine. Broader study findings: Dominant CD4 TCR responses targeted spike regions 160-218 and 743-854. Sampled repertoires all dated from after the peak T cell response.

A word on this clone: Its antigen is not identified.

CDR3 length equals 14 residues. Germline V gives CDR1 SNHLY, CDR2 FYNNEI. V gave up 4 bases and J gave up 4 bases; unmatched junction bases: 1. Produced via immunoSEQ multiplex PCR; TCRdb's table is partial and in-frame only. The table lists about 120,000 clones, 85% to 90% of them singletons. The chain is built from TRBV2 and TRBJ1-5, with 10 bases matching TRBD1. The sequenced sample was peripheral blood, obtained on day 0 of AZD1222 vaccination. The origin of this receptor is an adult in good health. The chain's CDR3 is CASSGTGGNQPQHF. CDR3 bases: TGTGCCAGCAGTGGGACAGGGGGGAATCAGCCCCAGCATTTT.